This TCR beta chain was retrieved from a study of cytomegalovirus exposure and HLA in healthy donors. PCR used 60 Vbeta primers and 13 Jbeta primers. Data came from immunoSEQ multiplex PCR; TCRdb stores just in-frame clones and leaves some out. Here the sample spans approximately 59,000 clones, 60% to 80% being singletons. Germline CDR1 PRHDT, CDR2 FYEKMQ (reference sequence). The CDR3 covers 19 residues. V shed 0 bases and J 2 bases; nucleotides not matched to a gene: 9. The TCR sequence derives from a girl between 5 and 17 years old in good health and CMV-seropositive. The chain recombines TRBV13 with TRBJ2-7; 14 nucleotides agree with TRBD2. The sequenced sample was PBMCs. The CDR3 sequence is CASSLGGTSGGRSPYEQYF. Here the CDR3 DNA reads TGTGCCAGCAGCTTAGGCGGGACTAGCGGGGGTAGGTCCCCCTACGAGCAGTACTTC.